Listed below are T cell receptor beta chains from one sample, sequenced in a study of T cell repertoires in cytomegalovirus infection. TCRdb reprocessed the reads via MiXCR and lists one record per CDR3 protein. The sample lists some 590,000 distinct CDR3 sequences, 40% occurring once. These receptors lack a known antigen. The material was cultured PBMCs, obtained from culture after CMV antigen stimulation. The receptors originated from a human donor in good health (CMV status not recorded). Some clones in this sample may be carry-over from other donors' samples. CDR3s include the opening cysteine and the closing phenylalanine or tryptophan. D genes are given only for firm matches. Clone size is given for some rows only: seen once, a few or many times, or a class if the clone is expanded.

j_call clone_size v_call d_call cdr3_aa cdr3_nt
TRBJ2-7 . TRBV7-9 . CASSSPQPEFGYEQYF TGTGCCAGCAGCTCCCCTCAGCCGGAATTCGGCTACGAGCAGTACTTC
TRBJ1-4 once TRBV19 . CASRHGRGPEKLFF TGTGCCAGTAGACACGGACGGGGACCCGAAAAACTGTTTTTT
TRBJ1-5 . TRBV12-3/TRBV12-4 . CASKSGDQPQHF TGTGCCAGCAAATCGGGGGATCAGCCCCAGCATTTT
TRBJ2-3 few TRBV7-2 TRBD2 CASSYRGGAGGSHTQYF TGTGCCAGCAGCTACCGGGGGGGGGCGGGGGGATCACATACGCAGTATTTT
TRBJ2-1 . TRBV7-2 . CASSENYYNEQFF TGTGCCAGCAGCGAGAACTACTACAATGAGCAGTTCTTC
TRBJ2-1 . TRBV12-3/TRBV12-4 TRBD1 CASSPTGALGNEQFF TGTGCCAGCAGCCCTACAGGGGCGTTGGGCAATGAGCAGTTCTTC
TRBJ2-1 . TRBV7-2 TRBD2 CASSPPPGLAGAYEQFF TGTGCCAGCAGCCCGCCCCCGGGACTAGCGGGAGCTTATGAGCAGTTCTTC
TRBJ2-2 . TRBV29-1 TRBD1 CSVEPWDRGTGELFF TGCAGCGTTGAACCCTGGGACAGGGGCACCGGGGAGCTGTTTTTT
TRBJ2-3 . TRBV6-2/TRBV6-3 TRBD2 CASSYENPGLATDTQYF TGTGCCAGCAGTTACGAGAACCCTGGACTAGCAACTGATACGCAGTATTTT
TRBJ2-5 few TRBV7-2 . CASSHPARAAETQYF TGTGCCAGCAGCCACCCAGCCCGGGCCGCGGAGACCCAGTACTTC
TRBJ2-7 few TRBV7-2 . CASSLRGGSREDSYEQYF TGTGCCAGCAGCTTAAGGGGGGGGTCGCGGGAAGACTCCTACGAGCAGTACTTC
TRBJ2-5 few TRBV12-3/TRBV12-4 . CASSFERGPQETQYF TGTGCCAGCAGTTTTGAACGGGGGCCCCAAGAGACCCAGTACTTC
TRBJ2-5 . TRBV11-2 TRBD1 CASSSPSGGLYQETQYF TGTGCCAGCAGCTCACCCTCAGGGGGCCTTTACCAAGAGACCCAGTACTTC
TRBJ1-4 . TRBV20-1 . CSAPNPGNDGEKLFF TGCAGTGCCCCCAACCCGGGGAATGACGGTGAAAAACTGTTTTTT
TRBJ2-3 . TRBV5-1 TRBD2 CASGPRGLAGGPEDTQYF TGCGCCAGCGGCCCCCGGGGTCTAGCGGGAGGGCCAGAAGATACGCAGTATTTT
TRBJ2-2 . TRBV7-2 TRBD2 CASSLGLAGFGELFF TGTGCCAGCAGCTTAGGGCTAGCGGGGTTCGGGGAGCTGTTTTTT
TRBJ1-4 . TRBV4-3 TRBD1 CASSQGQPGQGAKNEKLFF TGCGCCAGCAGCCAGGGACAGCCGGGACAGGGGGCGAAGAATGAAAAACTGTTTTTT
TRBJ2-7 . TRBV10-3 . CANPPRDLTYEQYF TGTGCCAACCCCCCACGGGACTTAACCTACGAGCAGTACTTC
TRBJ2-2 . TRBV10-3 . CAISVGPFTGELFF TGTGCCATCAGTGTAGGTCCTTTCACCGGGGAGCTGTTTTTT
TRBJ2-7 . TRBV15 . CATSRDSRSRGESSYEQYF TGTGCCACCAGCAGGGATTCGCGGTCCCGCGGGGAGAGCTCCTACGAGCAGTACTTC
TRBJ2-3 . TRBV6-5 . CASRSLLVASDTQYF TGTGCCAGCAGAAGCCTGTTGGTAGCGTCAGATACGCAGTATTTT
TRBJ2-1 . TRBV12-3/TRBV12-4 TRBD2 CASKTSGSGEQFF TGTGCCAGCAAAACTAGCGGGAGCGGTGAGCAGTTCTTC
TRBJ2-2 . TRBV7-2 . CASSFFGPSGELFF TGTGCCAGCAGCTTCTTTGGACCCTCCGGGGAGCTGTTTTTT
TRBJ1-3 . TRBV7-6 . CASSSRETDPLGTIYF TGTGCCAGCAGCTCGAGAGAGACAGACCCGCTCGGCACCATATATTTT
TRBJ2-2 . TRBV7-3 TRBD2 CASSLTPRSGSFGGELFF TGTGCCAGCAGCTTAACTCCTCGAAGCGGGAGCTTCGGCGGGGAGCTGTTTTTT
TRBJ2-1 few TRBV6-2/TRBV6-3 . CASSIKRSSYNEQFF TGTGCCAGCAGTATAAAAAGGAGCTCCTACAATGAGCAGTTCTTC
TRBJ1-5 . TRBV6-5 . CASSYYSNQPQHF TGTGCCAGCAGTTACTATAGCAATCAGCCCCAGCATTTT
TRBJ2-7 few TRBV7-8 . CASNWGGPRSYEQYF TGTGCCAGCAACTGGGGGGGGCCCCGTTCCTACGAGCAGTACTTC
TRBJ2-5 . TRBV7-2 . CASSPRPGETQYF TGTGCCAGCAGCCCCCGCCCGGGGGAGACCCAGTACTTC
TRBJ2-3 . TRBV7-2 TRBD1 CASARQGVITDTQYF TGTGCCAGCGCCCGACAGGGGGTAATCACAGATACGCAGTATTTT
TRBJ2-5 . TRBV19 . CASSALENQETQYF TGTGCCAGTTCAGCCCTAGAAAACCAAGAGACCCAGTACTTC
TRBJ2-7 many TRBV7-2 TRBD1 CASSPDRAHEQYF TGTGCCAGCAGCCCCGACAGGGCACACGAGCAGTACTTC
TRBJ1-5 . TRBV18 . CASSPWGPNQPQHF TGTGCCAGCTCACCATGGGGTCCCAATCAGCCCCAGCATTTT
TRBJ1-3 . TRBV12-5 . CASGFGGSGNTIYF TGTGCTAGTGGTTTCGGAGGGTCTGGAAACACCATATATTTT
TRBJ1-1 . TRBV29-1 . CSVEGRLNTEAFF TGCAGCGTTGAGGGCAGGTTGAACACTGAAGCTTTCTTT
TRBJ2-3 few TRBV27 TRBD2 CASSSVLGLAGVADTQYF TGTGCCAGCAGTTCAGTCTTGGGACTAGCGGGGGTGGCAGATACGCAGTATTTT
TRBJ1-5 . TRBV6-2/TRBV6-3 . CASSWTDSNQPQHF TGTGCCAGCTCGTGGACAGATAGCAATCAGCCCCAGCATTTT
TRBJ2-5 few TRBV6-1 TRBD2 CASRARLAGGNEYQETQYF TGTGCCAGCAGGGCCAGACTAGCGGGAGGGAACGAGTACCAAGAGACCCAGTACTTC
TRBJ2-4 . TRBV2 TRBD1 CASTRQGDKGIQYF TGTGCCAGCACCCGACAGGGGGATAAGGGGATTCAGTACTTC
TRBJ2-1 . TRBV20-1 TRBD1 CSANHNRQGSPANEQFF TGCAGTGCTAACCATAACAGACAGGGAAGCCCGGCCAATGAGCAGTTCTTC
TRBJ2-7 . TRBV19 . CASSPRRGTQGSPYEQYF TGTGCCAGTAGTCCCAGGAGGGGGACCCAAGGTTCCCCCTACGAGCAGTACTTC
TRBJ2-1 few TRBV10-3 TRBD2 CAISSFLRLAENPNEQFF TGTGCCATCAGCTCCTTTCTTCGACTAGCGGAGAATCCTAATGAGCAGTTCTTC
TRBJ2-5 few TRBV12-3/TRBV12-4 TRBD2 CATSPRGGEGAETQYF TGTGCCACCTCCCCTCGGGGCGGGGAGGGCGCAGAGACCCAGTACTTC
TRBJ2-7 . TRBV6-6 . CASSYSILASEQYF TGTGCCAGCAGTTACTCGATACTCGCCAGCGAGCAGTACTTC
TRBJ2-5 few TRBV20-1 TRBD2 CSAGGARETQYF TGCAGTGCGGGAGGGGCCCGGGAGACCCAGTACTTC
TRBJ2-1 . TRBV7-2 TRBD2 CASSLNFAGGKQFF TGTGCCAGCAGCTTAAATTTTGCGGGGGGGAAGCAGTTCTTC
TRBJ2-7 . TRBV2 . CASSGGETGSYYEQYF TGTGCCAGCAGTGGGGGGGAGACAGGGAGCTACTACGAGCAGTACTTC
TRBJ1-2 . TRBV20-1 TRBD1 CSASLTETGRAGGYTF TGCAGTGCTAGCCTAACGGAGACAGGGAGAGCGGGGGGCTACACCTTC
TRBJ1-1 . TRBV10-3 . CAISNGAGAEAFF TGTGCCATCAGCAATGGAGCAGGAGCTGAAGCTTTCTTT
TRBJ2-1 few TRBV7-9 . CASSLAVTGQFF TGTGCCAGCAGCTTAGCTGTTACAGGGCAGTTCTTC
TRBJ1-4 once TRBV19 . CASSETVFSEKLFF TGTGCCAGTAGCGAGACAGTCTTCAGCGAAAAACTGTTTTTT
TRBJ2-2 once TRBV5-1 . CASSLESADTGELFF TGCGCCAGCAGCTTGGAGTCGGCTGACACCGGGGAGCTGTTTTTT
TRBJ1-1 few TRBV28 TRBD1 CASSYLQGAGTEAFF TGTGCCAGCAGTTACCTACAGGGGGCTGGCACTGAAGCTTTCTTT
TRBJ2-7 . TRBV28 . CASNRGPDYEQYF TGTGCCAGCAATAGGGGCCCCGACTACGAGCAGTACTTC
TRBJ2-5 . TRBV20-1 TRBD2 CSAREGGETQYF TGCAGTGCTAGAGAGGGGGGGGAGACCCAGTACTTC